These T cell receptor beta chains were read from a single sample in a study of T cell changes during pregnancy in multiple sclerosis. The protocol was immunoSEQ multiplex PCR, while the TCRdb copy is restricted to in-frame clones and leaves out a portion. The data show 65,000 to 90,000 clones, with about nine tenths seen just once and 0.25% to 0.3% held by the top ten. The starting material was CD4+ T cells from peripheral blood mononuclear cells, obtained after pregnancy. The receptors come from a female donor with multiple sclerosis, enrolled in a pregnancy study. Both conserved end residues are part of each CDR3. A D gene is named only where the DNA matches it firmly. Not every row has a clone size; where given, it reads once, few, many or a size class.

.	TRBD2	TRBV6-6	TRBJ2-2	TGTGCCAGCAGTTATTTCGGACTAGCGGGAGGGGGGGAGCTGTTTTTT	CASSYFGLAGGGELFF
.	.	TRBV30	TRBJ1-6	TGTGCCTGGAGTGGAGTCGGGACACGATATTCACCCCTCCACTTT	CAWSGVGTRYSPLHF
once	.	TRBV6-5	TRBJ1-5	TGTGCCAGCAGTCCCTCAGTGGATCAGCCCCAGCATTTT	CASSPSVDQPQHF
once	.	TRBV7-6	TRBJ2-3	TGTGCCAGCAGCCCCCAGGATCTCACAGATACGCAGTATTTT	CASSPQDLTDTQYF
once	.	TRBV29-1	TRBJ1-5	TGCAGCGTCGCCACAGGGAGAAGCAATCAGCCCCAGCATTTT	CSVATGRSNQPQHF
.	.	TRBV30	TRBJ1-1	TGTGCCTGGAGCGTACAGGGAAACACTGAAGCTTTCTTT	CAWSVQGNTEAFF
.	TRBD1	TRBV5-8	TRBJ2-1	TGTGCCAGCAGCTTTTGGGACAGGGCAGGCAATGAGCAGTTCTTC	CASSFWDRAGNEQFF
.	.	TRBV18	TRBJ2-5	TGTGCCAGCTCACCACTTGGGCAGGGGAGATCCCAAGAGACCCAGTACTTC	CASSPLGQGRSQETQYF
.	TRBD2	TRBV6-1	TRBJ2-7	TGTGCCAGCAGAGCCGGGACTACCTACGAGCAGTACTTC	CASRAGTTYEQYF
.	TRBD1	TRBV2	TRBJ2-7	TGTGCCAGCAGTGAAAGGGGACAGGGGGTCTACGAGCAGTACTTC	CASSERGQGVYEQYF
.	TRBD2	TRBV2	TRBJ2-1	TGTGCCAGTCGACTAGCGATCTACAATGAGCAGTTCTTC	CASRLAIYNEQFF
.	.	TRBV6-1	TRBJ2-1	TGTGCCAGCAGTGAAGTCCTAGGTACTCCCTACAATGAGCAGTTCTTC	CASSEVLGTPYNEQFF
.	.	TRBV7-8	TRBJ2-5	TGTGCCAGCAGCTTAGCCCGCGGGACCCAGTACTTC	CASSLARGTQYF
.	.	TRBV7-9	TRBJ1-4	TGTGCCAGCAGCCCGATCGGGGGGACTAATGAAAAACTGTTTTTT	CASSPIGGTNEKLFF
.	TRBD1	TRBV5-4	TRBJ2-1	TGTGCCAGCAGGGGACAGGGGATGAATGAGCAGTTCTTC	CASRGQGMNEQFF
once	.	TRBV2	TRBJ2-1	TGTGCCAGCAGTGATGCAGTCTACAATGAGCAGTTCTTC	CASSDAVYNEQFF
.	.	TRBV14	TRBJ2-1	TGTGCCAGCAGCCAAGACGGCAGGGGTTCTGAGCAGTTCTTC	CASSQDGRGSEQFF
.	TRBD1	TRBV18	TRBJ2-7	TGTGCCAGCTCACCGACTGGGACAGACTACGAGCAGTACTTC	CASSPTGTDYEQYF
.	.	TRBV21-1	TRBJ1-5	TGTGCCAGCAGCGCGACAGGGGGCTACCAGCCCCAGCATTTT	CASSATGGYQPQHF
.	TRBD2	TRBV28	TRBJ2-2	TGTGCCAGCAGTGCCTTAGCGGGAGGATTTAGAGGGAACACCGGGGAGCTGTTTTTT	CASSALAGGFRGNTGELFF
.	TRBD2	TRBV4-1	TRBJ2-3	TGCGCCAGCAGCCAAGATCTGGCGGGGGGGCATTATACGCAGTATTTT	CASSQDLAGGHYTQYF
.	.	TRBV5-1	TRBJ1-2	TGCGCCAGCAAGAAGGAGGAATCGGAATACGGCTACACCTTC	CASKKEESEYGYTF